The 32 T cell receptor beta chains below come from one sample, sequenced in a study of T cells in Graves' hyperthyroidism and ophthalmopathy. Using RNA transcripts as the source, TCR beta CDR3 regions were amplified. Initially, a first-round RT-PCR of the TCR CDR3 employed the HTBI primer set. TCRdb analysed the multiplex PCR reads with MiXCR anew, one entry per CDR3 protein. The top ten hold approximately 8.7% of the sample, which has about 840,000 distinct CDR3 sequences, over 35% seen once. Sequenced material: blood. Receptor source: a young man with Graves' hyperthyroidism.

V usage is TRBV25-1 and J usage is TRBJ1-3, with 7 positions matching TRBD1. Germline trimming cut 4 bases from V and 0 bases from J; bases unmatched to any gene: 6. The CDR3 runs 16 residues. Germline CDR1 reads MGHDK; CDR2 reads SYGVNS. Here the CDR3 DNA reads TGTGCCAGCAGTGCTCCACGGGACAGCTCTGGAAACACCATATATTTT. The encoded protein is CASSAPRDSSGNTIYF.

The chain recombines TRBV4-1 with TRBJ2-5; D is ambiguous. Trimming took off 3 bases at V and 4 bases at J, with 12 bases between the two ends. The germline V gene encodes CDR1 MGHRA and CDR2 YSYEKL. CDR3 length: 14 amino acids. In nucleotides, the CDR3 is TGCGCCAGCAGCCAGGGCGCCTCGGCAGAGACCCAGTACTTC. Its protein is CASSQGASAETQYF.

This chain connects TRBV5-6 to TRBJ1-5, with D unclear. CDR3 size: 16 residues. Germline values: CDR1 SGHDT, CDR2 YYEEEE. V was pared by 0 bases and J by 3 bases, with 13 bases between. CDR3 coding DNA: TGTGCCAGCAGCTTGGGAGAGGGTGTAGACAATCAGCCCCAGCATTTT. It codes for CASSLGEGVDNQPQHF.

This clonotype was seen a handful of times. The chain recombines TRBV11-2 with TRBJ1-1; TRBD1 aligns across 8 bases. The CDR3 covers 14 residues. Looked up from germline, CDR1 is SGHAT and CDR2 is FQNNGV. Trimming cost V 4 bases and J 1 base; bases outside gene matches: 2. The DNA of the CDR3 is TGTGCCAGCAGCTCAGGGGGCAGGAACACTGAAGCTTTCTTT. Translating gives CASSSGGRNTEAFF.

This clonotype was detected many times. V and J are TRBV19 and TRBJ1-5; 9 bases are shared with TRBD1. CDR1 is LNHDA and CDR2 is SQIVND in the germline V gene (reference sequence). The CDR3 sequence is 15 residues long. V was clipped by 5 bases and J by 3 bases; unmatched bases: 5. CDR3 protein: CASSPDRGFNQPQHF. CDR3 sequence (DNA): TGTGCCAGTAGTCCAGACAGGGGGTTCAATCAGCCCCAGCATTTT. The complete variable domain, with remaining parts taken from reference TRBV19 and TRBJ1-5, reads DGGITQSPKYLFRKEGQNVTLSCEQNLNHDAMYWYRQDPGQGLRLIYYSQIVNDFQKGDIAEGYSVSREKKESFPLTVTSAQKNPTAFYLCASSPDRGFNQPQHFGDGTRLSIL.

This clonotype was picked up many times. The chain links TRBV15 to TRBJ2-5; the D call may be TRBD1 or TRBD2 (5 bases each). CDR1 is LNHNV and CDR2 is YYDKDF in the germline V gene (reference sequence). Between the trimmed V and J ends, which lost 5 bases and 1 base, there was a span of 8 bases. The CDR3 runs 13 residues. The CDR3 DNA follows: TGTGCCACCAGCCGGGGCTTCCAAGAGACCCAGTACTTC. Its protein product is CATSRGFQETQYF.

V usage is TRBV7-6 and J usage is TRBJ1-2; D might be TRBD1 (6 bases). This CDR3 comprises 16 residues. Germline CDR1 and CDR2: SGHVS and FNYEAQ. V was clipped by 4 bases and J by 10 bases, with 25 bases between them. The CDR3 DNA is TGTGCCAGCAGCTCCATTAGCGGACAGCCGTCAGCCTTCTACACCTTC. Its translation: CASSSISGQPSAFYTF.

The chain couples TRBV25-1 to TRBJ1-4; 7 positions agree with TRBD1. CDR3 length equals 13 residues. V shed 5 bases and J 7 bases; nucleotides not matched to a gene: 4. Germline CDR1 reads MGHDK; CDR2 reads SYGVNS. This chain's CDR3 is CASSKGQSEKLFF. DNA for the CDR3: TGTGCCAGCAGTAAGGGACAGAGTGAAAAACTGTTTTTT.

This clonotype was detected once. This chain joins TRBV7-2 and TRBJ1-2; a possible D gene is TRBD1 (5 bases). The length of the CDR3 is 16 residues. V was pared by 5 bases and J by 8 bases, with 24 bases between. Germline V gene sequence: CDR1 SGHTA, CDR2 FQGNSA. CDR3: CASSPVATASSGGYTF. The CDR3, as DNA: TGTGCCAGCAGCCCCGTAGCGACAGCCTCTTCGGGGGGCTACACCTTC.

This clonotype was seen more than once but under ten times. This could be a read error, since a much larger clone is one nucleotide away. This is likely a read error, given that the CDR3 carries no conserved phenylalanine or tryptophan at its end. The J gene is TRBJ1-1, the V gene TRBV7-9; possible D gene TRBD1, 6 bases. CDR3 length equals 11 residues. Per germline, CDR1 SEHNR and CDR2 FQNEAQ (reference sequence). The germline V and J ends were trimmed by 4 bases and 7 bases, with 7 bases remaining between them. The CDR3 reads CASSSTGEAFL. In DNA form, the CDR3 reads TGTGCCAGCAGCTCGACAGGTGAAGCTTTCCTT.

As to this clonotype: A junction end diverges from the germline sequence, so it may reflect a read error. V is TRBV10-3 and J is TRBJ2-7, with TRBD2 identical over 14 bases. The CDR3 has 16 residues. Germline V gene sequence: CDR1 ENHRY, CDR2 SYGVKD. In DNA form, the CDR3 reads TGTGCCATCAGTGATCGGACTAGCGGGAGGACCTACGGGCAGTACTTC. It encodes CAISDRTSGRTYGQYF.

Worth noting for this clonotype: This clone may be a read error of a much larger clone one base away. The chain couples TRBV20-1 to TRBJ1-2; 9 nucleotides line up with TRBD1. With 5 bases clipped from V and 2 bases from J, the junction kept 6 bases outside the gene matches. This CDR3 spans 14 amino acids. CDR1 and CDR2 (germline): DFQATT, SNEGSKA (reference sequence). The CDR3 loop reads CSAGSGTGNYGYTF. DNA for the CDR3: TGCAGTGCTGGCTCCGGGACAGGGAACTATGGCTACACCTTC.

Ten or more counts support this clonotype. This chain links TRBV7-2 with TRBJ1-5, with TRBD1 identical over 7 bases. The CDR3 extends over 13 amino acids. Germline V lookup: CDR1 SGHTA, CDR2 FQGNSA. V lost 0 bases to trimming and J lost 8 bases; unmatched junction nucleotides: 1. CDR3 region: CASSLAGGEPQHF. The CDR3 nucleotides read TGTGCCAGCAGCTTAGCAGGGGGCGAGCCCCAGCATTTT.

This clonotype was counted only a few times. The chain recombines TRBV20-1 with TRBJ2-5; no clear D gene. CDR3 length equals 13 residues. With 6 bases removed from V and 0 bases from J, the gap between germline ends came to 11 bases. CDR1 and CDR2 (germline): DFQATT, SNEGSKA (reference sequence). Here the CDR3 DNA reads TGCAGTGCCCCCTTAAGGCACCAAGAGACCCAGTACTTC. It is translated as CSAPLRHQETQYF.

CDR3 coding DNA: TGTGCCAGCAGGCGGGGAACTAGTCCTGCCTACGAGCAGTACTTC. The encoded protein is CASRRGTSPAYEQYF. The chain is built from TRBV7-2 and TRBJ2-7; D possibly corresponds to TRBD2 (6 bases). Between the trimmed V and J ends, which lost 6 bases and 2 bases, there was a span of 17 bases. This CDR3 contains 15 residues. From germline, CDR1 is SGHTA and CDR2 FQGNSA.

The rearrangement links TRBV12-3 or TRBV12-4 to TRBJ1-2; D might be TRBD1 (5 bases). Between the trimmed V and J ends, which lost 6 bases and 8 bases, there was a span of 16 bases. CDR3 length: 13 amino acids. CDR3 DNA: TGTGCCAGCAGCCAGGCGGCAGGGACCGGCTACACCTTC. It specifies CASSQAAGTGYTF.

This clonotype was observed many times. The chain employs TRBV2 and TRBJ1-6, with a weak D call TRBD1 (5 bases). The germline V gene has CDR1 SNHLY and CDR2 FYNNEI. The CDR3 extends over 13 amino acids. V was trimmed by 6 bases and J by 8 bases, leaving 11 bases between them. The CDR3: CASSAGTYSPLHF. The CDR3 DNA reads as TGTGCCAGCAGCGCAGGGACTTATTCACCCCTCCACTTT.

About this clonotype: Relative to the germline gene, one junction end is altered; a read error may explain this. The chain joins TRBV5-5 to TRBJ1-1; 7 positions match TRBD1. This CDR3 is built from 12 residues. Per the germline V gene, CDR1 is SGHKS and CDR2 is YYEKEE (reference sequence). CDR3 protein: CASSTQGTEVFF. The CDR3 DNA follows: TGTGCCAGCAGCACACAGGGGACTGAAGTTTTCTTT. Full variable domain (missing parts from reference TRBV5-5 and TRBJ1-1): DAGVTQSPTHLIKTRGQQVTLRCSPISGHKSVSWYQQVLGQGPQFIFQYYEKEERGRGNFPDRFSARQFPNYSSELNVNALLLGDSALYLCASSTQGTEVFFGQGTRLTVV.

This clonotype came up once. This chain uses TRBV25-1 with TRBJ2-2, with a possible D match to TRBD2 (5 bases). CDR3 length: 15 amino acids. Germline V gene data show CDR1 as MGHDK and CDR2 as SYGVNS. V lost 5 bases, J lost 6 bases, and 16 bases lay in between. Written as DNA, the CDR3 is TGTGCCAGCAGTTACTCGGGGATTCGGGCCGGGGAGCTGTTTTTT. It is translated as CASSYSGIRAGELFF. Together with reference TRBV25-1 and TRBJ2-2, the CDR3 gives the full variable domain: EADIYQTPRYLVIGTGKKITLECSQTMGHDKMYWYQQDPGMELHLIHYSYGVNSTEKGDLSSESTVSRIRTEHFPLTLESARPSHTSQYLCASSYSGIRAGELFFGEGSRLTVL.

In this sample, this clonotype turned up many times. CDR3 DNA sequence: TGCAGCACACAGACAGGGGGCACTGAAGCTTTCTTT. This gives the protein CSTQTGGTEAFF. V gene TRBV29-1 combines with J gene TRBJ1-1; 9 nucleotides match TRBD1. There are 12 residues in the CDR3. The V and J ends lost 8 bases and 4 bases, in that order; junction bases with no gene match: 5. The germline CDR1 and CDR2 sequences are SQVTM and ANQGSEA.

The gene calls are TRBV7-2 and TRBJ2-7; TRBD2 matches at 9 bases. Germline V gene sequence: CDR1 SGHTA, CDR2 FQGNSA. This CDR3 contains 15 residues. The J segment lost 0 bases and the V segment lost 3 bases, leaving 3 bases of the junction unmatched. In DNA form, the CDR3 reads TGTGCCAGCAGCTTCCTTAGCGGGAGCTCCTACGAGCAGTACTTC. It is translated as CASSFLSGSSYEQYF. The variable domain in full, with the rest retrieved from reference TRBV7-2 and TRBJ2-7, is GAGVSQSPSNKVTEKGKDVELRCDPISGHTALYWYRQSLGQGLEFLIYFQGNSAPDKSGLPSDRFSAERTGGSVSTLTIQRTQQEDSAVYLCASSFLSGSSYEQYFGPGTRLTVT.

This clonotype came up many times. V is TRBV20-1 and J is TRBJ1-5, with a weak D call TRBD1 (6 bases). The CDR3 totals 16 residues. Trimming cost V 4 bases and J 1 base, with 17 bases left between them. CDR1 is DFQATT, CDR2 SNEGSKA, per germline (reference sequence). The CDR3 DNA is TGCAGTGCTACCCTTAGGGGGGGGATGAGCAATCAGCCCCAGCATTTT. This codes for CSATLRGGMSNQPQHF.

As to this clonotype: Germline is not matched at one junction end, which may reflect a read error. The chain combines TRBV2 with TRBJ2-7, with 8 bases that match TRBD2. Germline V gives CDR1 SNHLY, CDR2 FYNNEI. CDR3 size: 13 residues. The chain's CDR3 is CASSTGGYYEQCF. CDR3 nucleotide sequence: TGTGCCAGCAGCACGGGAGGGTACTACGAGCAGTGCTTC.

This clonotype came up many times. The chain employs TRBV7-3 and TRBJ2-6; D is unclear. Trimming took off 0 bases at V and 2 bases at J, with 5 bases between the two ends. Germline CDR1 is SGHTA and CDR2 is FQGTGA. The CDR3 runs to 15 residues. DNA for the CDR3: TGTGCCAGCAGCTTAACTCCGCCTGGGGCCAACGTCCTGACTTTC. This gives the protein CASSLTPPGANVLTF.

The chain carries TRBV10-3 and TRBJ1-1; 7 positions agree with TRBD1. With V trimmed by 4 bases and J by 3 bases, 5 bases remained unmatched. The length of the CDR3 is 14 residues. Germline CDR1 and CDR2: ENHRY and SYGVKD. CDR3 nucleotides: TGTGCCATCAGTGTAAGGGGGCGGGACACTGAAGCTTTCTTT. Translation gives CAISVRGRDTEAFF.

This clonotype showed up just a few times. The chain joins TRBV20-1 to TRBJ2-2; 7 bases align to TRBD2. The length of the CDR3 is 12 residues. The junction had 4 bases not matched to a gene; V was cut back by 6 bases and J by 6 bases. CDR1 is DFQATT, CDR2 SNEGSKA, per germline (reference sequence). CDR3 nucleotide sequence: TGCAGTGCCCCCACTAGCGCCGGGGAGCTGTTTTTT. This gives the protein CSAPTSAGELFF.

Concerning this clonotype: A read error may explain this, as a much larger clone is one base away. The V gene is TRBV10-2, the J gene TRBJ1-5; D gene uncertain. Trimming removed 0 bases at V and 2 bases at J, with 8 bases between. The CDR3 covers 15 residues. CDR1 and CDR2 (germline): WSHSY, SAAADI. The CDR3 region is CASSESSYGNQPQHF. Here the CDR3 DNA reads TGCGCCAGCAGTGAGTCGAGTTACGGCAATCAGCCCCAGCATTTT.

In regard to this clonotype: A much larger clone lies a single base off, so this may be a read error. The V and J genes are TRBV9 and TRBJ1-1, with D possibly matching TRBD1 (6 bases). Trimming pared 9 bases from V and 3 bases from J, leaving 15 bases between. This CDR3 has 13 amino acids. Per germline, CDR1 SGDLS and CDR2 YYNGEE. In DNA form, the CDR3 reads TGTGCCAACAGTTGGACAGTCTACACTGAAGCTTTCTTT. This encodes CANSWTVYTEAFF.

This clonotype was counted many times. The rearrangement joins TRBV19 to TRBJ2-7, with D unclear. CDR1 LNHDA and CDR2 SQIVND come from the germline V gene (reference sequence). This CDR3 region has 12 residues. V dropped 3 bases and J dropped 2 bases, with 5 bases sitting between them. CDR3 coding DNA: TGTGCCAGTAGTATCGGACCCTACGAGCAGTACTTC. This sequence encodes CASSIGPYEQYF.

This clonotype has a single count. The chain has TRBV20-1 and TRBJ2-2; TRBD2 agrees at 10 bases. Germline values: CDR1 DFQATT, CDR2 SNEGSKA (reference sequence). CDR3 length: 17 residues. After removal of 0 bases from V and 5 bases from J, the junction contained 9 bases not matched to a gene. As DNA, the CDR3 is TGCAGTGCTAGAGATCATACTAGAGCGGGGGGGACCGGGGAGCTGTTTTTT. It translates to CSARDHTRAGGTGELFF.

The gene calls are TRBV2 and TRBJ1-6; possibly TRBD1 for D (6 bases). The CDR3 has 13 residues. V was shortened by 8 bases and J by 8 bases, with 13 bases between the two germline ends. Germline CDR1 is SNHLY and CDR2 is FYNNEI. In nucleotides, the CDR3 is TGTGCCAGCGACCGGGACACCGATTCACCCCTCCACTTT. This sequence encodes CASDRDTDSPLHF.

This sequence joins TRBV29-1 and TRBJ2-2; maybe TRBD2 (6 bases). From germline, CDR1 is SQVTM and CDR2 ANQGSEA. This CDR3 comprises 14 residues. Trimming pared 5 bases from V and 1 base from J, leaving 11 bases between. The CDR3 DNA follows: TGCAGCGTTAAGGGACTCTTGAACACCGGGGAGCTGTTTTTT. Translating it yields CSVKGLLNTGELFF.